This passage covers 28 T cell receptor beta chains from one sample sequenced in a study of early T cells in non-severe SARS-CoV-2 infection. TCRdb analysed the 5' RACE reads with MiXCR anew, one entry per CDR3 protein. Here the sample spans approximately 97,000 distinct CDR3 sequences, roughly 9.6% being singletons. The sequencing here drew on whole blood, taken at baseline. These receptors were collected from an adult who was a healthcare worker with PCR-confirmed SARS-CoV-2 infection or an uninfected control (not recorded which).

This clonotype was detected only a few times. The V call is TRBV7-2, the J call TRBJ2-7, with TRBD1 identical over 12 bases. The CDR3 runs to 15 residues. CDR1 is SGHTA and CDR2 is FQGNSA in the germline V gene. Germline trimming cut 3 bases from V and 3 bases from J; bases unmatched to any gene: 3. CDR3 protein: CASSLGQGAHYEQYF. Written as DNA, the CDR3 is TGTGCCAGCAGCTTGGGACAGGGGGCTCACTACGAGCAGTACTTC.

This clonotype was seen only a few times. This chain joins TRBV7-2 and TRBJ2-7; possibly TRBD1 for D (6 bases). This CDR3 is built from 14 residues. Trimming removed 7 bases at V and 2 bases at J, with 15 bases between. Per the germline V gene, CDR1 is SGHTA and CDR2 is FQGNSA. CDR3 in amino acids: CASTPRQVTYEQYF. DNA for the CDR3: TGTGCCAGCACGCCCCGACAGGTAACCTACGAGCAGTACTTC.

The chain recombines TRBV5-6 with TRBJ1-1; D unclear. The CDR3 consists of 13 residues. Trimming removed 4 bases from V and 4 bases from J, with 11 bases in between. Germline CDR1 reads SGHDT; CDR2 reads YYEEEE. The CDR3 bases are TGTGCCAGCAGCCCTGTAGGTCGCACTGAAGCTTTCTTT. Amino acids: CASSPVGRTEAFF.

This clonotype was recorded only once. The chain couples TRBV20-1 to TRBJ1-6; D call uncertain. The V gene's germline CDR1 is DFQATT and CDR2 SNEGSKA (reference sequence). Trimming removed 0 bases from V and 7 bases from J, with 10 bases in between. This CDR3 is built from 14 residues. The CDR3: CSARDITANSPLHF. The CDR3 DNA is TGCAGTGCTAGAGATATTACGGCCAATTCACCCCTCCACTTT.

This clonotype was seen more than once but under ten times. The V gene is TRBV5-1, the J gene TRBJ1-6; D is ambiguous. Germline loops: CDR1 SGHRS, CDR2 YFSETQ. Between the trimmed V and J ends, which lost 0 bases and 7 bases, there was a span of 11 bases. CDR3 size: 15 residues. The CDR3 DNA reads as TGCGCCAGCAGCTTGGACGAAAGGAGGAATTCACCCCTCCACTTT. It translates to CASSLDERRNSPLHF.

This clonotype was seen a handful of times. The rearrangement links TRBV2 to TRBJ2-7, with D possibly being TRBD1 (5 bases). Trimming stripped 7 bases from V and 2 bases from J, with 9 bases between. Germline V gene data show CDR1 as SNHLY and CDR2 as FYNNEI. This CDR3 contains 12 residues. CDR3 loop: CASTRTTYEQYF. Here the CDR3 DNA reads TGTGCCAGCACTAGGACAACCTACGAGCAGTACTTC.

A note on this clonotype: This may come from a read error, since a much larger clone is one base off. The chain has TRBV29-1 and TRBJ1-2; D is uncertain. The CDR3 is 11 residues long. Germline values: CDR1 SQVTM, CDR2 ANQGSEA. The CDR3 region is CGVEKGYGYTF. DNA for the CDR3: TGCGGCGTTGAGAAAGGCTATGGCTACACCTTC.

This clonotype was seen repeatedly, ten times or more. The chain's CDR3 is CASSLGQGGLETQYF. The CDR3 DNA reads TGTGCCAGCAGCTTAGGACAGGGAGGATTGGAGACCCAGTACTTC. This chain joins TRBV7-2 and TRBJ2-5; perhaps TRBD1 as D (7 bases). Germline CDR1 is SGHTA and CDR2 is FQGNSA. This CDR3 has 15 residues. The V end lost 1 base, the J end lost 5 bases, and 14 bases lay between the germline ends.

This clonotype was counted ten times or more. The chain couples TRBV4-1 to TRBJ2-7; either TRBD1 or TRBD2 may supply D (5 bases each). V shed 5 bases and J shed 1 base, with 15 bases lying between them. Germline loops: CDR1 MGHRA, CDR2 YSYEKL. The CDR3 sequence is 15 residues long. The CDR3, as DNA: TGCGCCAGCAGCTACGGCCGGGACGGATCCTACGAGCAGTACTTC. The encoded protein is CASSYGRDGSYEQYF.

The V call is TRBV5-1, the J call TRBJ2-5; D unresolved. Germline V lookup: CDR1 SGHRS, CDR2 YFSETQ. V was pared by 4 bases and J by 0 bases, with 10 bases between. The CDR3 totals 14 residues. In DNA form, the CDR3 reads TGCGCCAGCAGCGATCGGACCGACCAAGAGACCCAGTACTTC. It specifies CASSDRTDQETQYF.

This clonotype was detected many times. This rearrangement joins TRBV6-2 or TRBV6-3 to TRBJ2-7; D ambiguous. Trimming cost V 5 bases and J 2 bases, with 10 bases left between them. The CDR3 is 13 residues long. CDR1 is MNHEY and CDR2 is SVGEGT in the germline V gene. The CDR3 here is CASSTLLTYEQYF. The CDR3 DNA reads as TGTGCCAGCAGTACCCTTCTTACCTACGAGCAGTACTTC.

This rearrangement joins TRBV29-1 to TRBJ2-7; D not certain. The germline CDR1 and CDR2 sequences are SQVTM and ANQGSEA. The V gene lost 0 bases and the J gene lost 2 bases, with 8 bases spanning the gap. This CDR3 has 13 amino acids. The CDR3 region has the DNA TGCAGCGTTGAAGAAGTGGGCACCTACGAGCAGTACTTC. This sequence encodes CSVEEVGTYEQYF.

In its sample, this clonotype was seen a few times. This chain's CDR3 is CSWTGPAGELFF. The CDR3 DNA follows: TGCAGTTGGACAGGCCCAGCCGGGGAGCTGTTTTTT. This sequence joins TRBV29-1 and TRBJ2-2; TRBD1 matches 7 bases. The CDR3 loop spans 12 amino acids. Germline loops: CDR1 SQVTM, CDR2 ANQGSEA.

The table lists this clonotype with a few counts. The J gene is TRBJ2-3, the V gene TRBV29-1, with D uncertain. V lost 4 bases to trimming and J lost 1 base, with 15 bases between them. This CDR3 region has 15 residues. Germline loops: CDR1 SQVTM, CDR2 ANQGSEA. Written as DNA, the CDR3 is TGCAGCGTTGCTTGGGTCGCCCTGGGCACAGATACGCAGTATTTT. Its protein product is CSVAWVALGTDTQYF.

This clonotype was counted only a few times. The chain couples TRBV27 to TRBJ1-2, with no clear D. The CDR3 is made up of 13 amino acids. Trimming shortened V by 6 bases and J by 0 bases, and 8 bases separated the two germline ends. CDR1 is MNHEY, CDR2 SMNVEV, per germline (reference sequence). The CDR3 loop is CASSPSANYGYTF. The CDR3 nucleotides read TGTGCCAGCAGCCCTAGCGCTAACTATGGCTACACCTTC.

The V gene is TRBV25-1, the J gene TRBJ2-1; D gene unclear. The CDR3 length is 12 residues. Trimming removed 2 bases at V and 9 bases at J, with 8 bases between. Germline V CDR1 and CDR2: MGHDK, SYGVNS. CDR3 coding DNA: TGTGCCAGCAGTGAAGGGTTTCTTGAGCAGTTCTTC. Translated, it gives CASSEGFLEQFF.

In this sample, this clonotype turned up a few times. The chain carries TRBV27 and TRBJ2-2; 7 nucleotides agree with TRBD2. This CDR3 has 15 amino acids. The germline CDR1 and CDR2 sequences are MNHEY and SMNVEV (reference sequence). With 2 bases clipped from V and 4 bases from J, the junction kept 4 bases outside the gene matches. DNA of the CDR3: TGTGCCAGCAGTTTAGGAGGGAGGGGCACCGGGGAGCTGTTTTTT. It codes for CASSLGGRGTGELFF.

Many counts were recorded for this clonotype. The rearrangement joins TRBV6-5 to TRBJ2-2; TRBD1 matches 7 bases. The trim removed 3 bases at V and 0 bases at J, leaving 4 bases unmatched. The CDR3 loop spans 16 amino acids. Germline V gene sequence: CDR1 MNHEY, CDR2 SVGAGI. CDR3 DNA: TGTGCCAGCAGTTATACAGGGGCAACGAACACCGGGGAGCTGTTTTTT. This encodes CASSYTGATNTGELFF.

Concerning this clonotype: Being one base from a much bigger clone, this may be a read error. The rearrangement links TRBV30 to TRBJ1-1; tentatively, D is TRBD1 (5 bases). Germline CDR1 reads GTSNPN; CDR2 reads SVGIG (reference sequence). The length of the CDR3 is 13 residues. Between the trimmed V and J ends, which lost 3 bases and 8 bases, there was a span of 16 bases. As DNA, the CDR3 is TGTGCCTGGAGACTACTGGGACGTACAGAAGCTTTCTTT. Encoded protein: CAWRLLGRTEAFF.

The sample holds many counts of this clonotype. The chain is built from TRBV20-1 and TRBJ2-7; 8 positions match TRBD2. J was trimmed by 0 bases and V by 6 bases; bases with no gene match: 4. The CDR3 extends over 13 amino acids. CDR1 and CDR2 (germline): DFQATT, SNEGSKA (reference sequence). CDR3 region: CSAERESSYEQYF. CDR3 in DNA: TGCAGTGCCGAGCGGGAGAGCTCCTACGAGCAGTACTTC.

Ten or more counts support this clonotype. This chain joins TRBV29-1 and TRBJ2-5; D ambiguous. CDR1 is SQVTM and CDR2 is ANQGSEA in the germline V gene. The V end lost 6 bases, the J end lost 2 bases, and 7 bases lay between the germline ends. The CDR3 covers 11 residues. This CDR3 is CSVESQETQYF. The CDR3 coding sequence is TGCAGCGTGGAATCTCAAGAGACCCAGTACTTC.

The CDR3 region is CASSMREGDEQYF. Here the CDR3 DNA reads TGTGCCAGTAGTATGCGGGAGGGCGACGAGCAGTACTTC. V and J are TRBV19 and TRBJ2-7; TRBD2 matches 9 bases. This CDR3 has 13 amino acids. Germline-derived CDR1 and CDR2 are LNHDA and SQIVND (reference sequence). V dropped 3 bases and J dropped 5; count of bases not matched to a gene: 2.

The J gene is TRBJ2-7, the V gene TRBV2; D gene unclear. V lost 8 bases, J lost 1 base, and 9 bases lay in between. Germline CDR1 SNHLY, CDR2 FYNNEI. The CDR3 loop spans 12 amino acids. The CDR3 DNA follows: TGTGCCAGCTGCGACTTTTCCTACGAGCAGTACTTC. Translated: CASCDFSYEQYF.

This clonotype was observed at least ten times. The chain joins TRBV6-5 to TRBJ2-7; TRBD2 agrees at 9 bases. Germline values: CDR1 MNHEY, CDR2 SVGAGI. V was pared by 2 bases and J by 7 bases, with 6 bases of the junction left unmatched. The CDR3 is 14 amino acids. Here the CDR3 reads CASSYGGRAEEQYF. The CDR3 DNA follows: TGTGCCAGCAGTTACGGCGGGAGGGCCGAAGAGCAGTACTTC.

The V and J genes are TRBV3-1 and TRBJ1-2; D remains ambiguous. The CDR3 sequence is 16 residues long. Germline V gene data show CDR1 as LGHDT and CDR2 as YNNKEL (reference sequence). Trimming stripped 1 base from V and 1 base from J, with 13 bases between. The CDR3: CASSQGVTLLNYGYTF. The CDR3 DNA follows: TGTGCCAGCAGCCAAGGTGTGACCCTTCTTAACTATGGCTACACCTTC.

The rearrangement links TRBV6-5 to TRBJ2-1; 7 bases are shared with TRBD1. Germline values: CDR1 MNHEY, CDR2 SVGAGI. The length of the CDR3 is 12 residues. J lost 10 bases, V lost 6 bases, and 6 bases had no gene match. In DNA, the CDR3 is TGTGCCAGCAGCACTGCGACAGGGGAGCAGTTCTTC. Translation: CASSTATGEQFF.

This clonotype was seen many times. The rearrangement joins TRBV13 to TRBJ2-4, with 9 bases that match TRBD2. The CDR3 extends over 13 amino acids. The J segment lost 6 bases and the V segment lost 10 bases, leaving 7 bases of the junction unmatched. The germline V gene encodes CDR1 PRHDT and CDR2 FYEKMQ (reference sequence). The CDR3 is CATRAGGRNIQYF. The CDR3 DNA follows: TGTGCCACCCGGGCGGGGGGGAGAAACATTCAGTACTTC.

This clonotype was seen ten or more times. V gene TRBV3-1 combines with J gene TRBJ2-7; D uncertain. The CDR3 is made up of 12 amino acids. Trimming left V 3 bases short and J 4 bases short, with 7 bases between. Per germline, CDR1 LGHDT and CDR2 YNNKEL (reference sequence). This CDR3 is CASSHRLYEQYF. The CDR3 nucleotides are TGTGCCAGCAGCCACCGTTTGTACGAGCAGTACTTC.